What follows is one T cell receptor beta chain and its context. TRB rearrangements spanning V, D and J were amplified using mixed TRB-A/B primers. Using its own MiXCR run on the multiplex PCR reads, TCRdb lists one record per CDR3 protein. This table holds under 4,500 distinct CDR3 sequences, just under 40% found once. Peripheral blood genomic DNA, not sorted cells or RNA, was the template. The data belong to a study of T cell repertoires in aging, cancer and after chemotherapy. V was clipped by 6 bases and J by 8 bases, with 16 bases between them. CDR1 is SGHAT and CDR2 is FQNNGV in the germline V gene. The CDR3 is 14 amino acids.

The chain has TRBV11-2 and TRBJ1-4; no clear D. The source of this sequence is a human donor with a blood cancer. The material sequenced was blood. The CDR3, as DNA: TGTGCCAGCAGACCAGACCCGGGCGGGGAAAAACTGTTTTTT. Translation gives CASRPDPGGEKLFF.